Listed here is a single T cell receptor beta chain. Its antigen is still unknown. Expressed TCRB transcripts were sequenced, since all the RNA that had been isolated was reverse transcribed. Profiled with immunoSEQ multiplex PCR; TCRdb holds only in-frame clones, not every one. In the table there are roughly 610,000 clones, 15% to 19% of which are singletons. The data derive from a study of beta chain features in type 1 diabetes. In the study overall: Patients looked much like healthy donors when it came to age, gender and cell yields. Overall study results and limits: Shorter TCRB CDR3s, moderately but significantly so, marked every one of the four CD4+ subsets in Type 1 diabetes patients. The naive, central memory and Treg TCRB repertoires showed an apparent similarity that was greater among patients than among healthy donors.

Germline lookup yields CDR1 SGHVS and CDR2 FNYEAQ. The J segment lost 2 bases and the V segment lost 1 base, leaving 7 bases of the junction unmatched. The CDR3 runs to 17 residues. The sequenced material came from naive CD4+ T cells from blood. The sequence was collected from a young man in good health. The gene calls are TRBV7-6 and TRBJ1-5; 8 nucleotides match TRBD1. The CDR3 protein is CASSLVSGGGGNQPQHF. CDR3 DNA sequence: TGTGCCAGCAGCTTAGTTTCAGGGGGCGGGGGCAATCAGCCCCAGCATTTT.